Described below is a single T cell receptor (beta chain) sequence and its context. The target of this receptor is not known. From each donor, an approximately 2.5 ml peripheral blood sample was drawn into PAXgene tubes and stored at -80 degrees C. Without T cell sorting, total RNA was isolated from whole blood using the PAXgene blood miRNA kit on an automated QIAcube. Peripheral blood from monozygotic twin pairs concordant or discordant for inflammatory bowel disease was subjected to deep TCRalpha and TCRbeta repertoire profiling with unique molecular barcoding. For every twin pair, smoking habits were documented, and each individual was categorised as a current, former or never smoker. The entry originates in a study of monozygotic twins with inflammatory bowel disease (dated by TCRdb to the late 2010s). For context, the study as a whole: The full study comprised some 30 monozygotic twin pairs: nine German pairs (four IBD-concordant, five IBD-discordant) and 19 IBD-discordant Danish pairs. Within discordant pairs, disease-associated traits were sought mainly by comparing IBD patients with their genetically identical healthy co-twins. Each individual had, on average, about 151 000 unique TCRalpha sequences and 181 000 unique TCRbeta sequences available for analysis.

From a lookup of the germline V gene, CDR1 and CDR2 are SGHVS and FNYEAQ. From the cysteine through the phenylalanine, the CDR3 covers 16 amino acids. DNA is not recorded here. Overall study results and their limits: IBD patients shared fewer clonotypes with other individuals than healthy twins did, most markedly in patients showing signs of disease activity. Different T cell subtypes could not be distinguished in the analysis. Repertoire similarity did not differ between concordant and discordant twins, which could be due to limited statistical power. Differing immunosuppressive treatments among patients may have added background noise and inter-individual variability to the repertoires. A decrease in TCRbeta repertoire diversity, as measured by inverse Simpson index, was observed in IBD patients compared with their healthy co-twins. No single strong signal or clonotype linked to IBD turned up in the results, so the idea that one exists was not supported.

Library prep was done by 5' RACE. Preparation of each TCR library used 3,000 to 4,000 ng of total RNA. For each sample, cDNA was synthesized in eight separate reactions using SMARTScribe reverse transcriptase. Unique molecular identifiers containing a 6-nucleotide sample barcode were introduced through template switching during cDNA synthesis. Amplification of TCRalpha and TCRbeta cDNA involved two nested PCRs of around 16 and 10 cycles, and each PCR was followed by bead purification. Before amplification, the cDNA was treated with uracil DNA-glycosylase and purified using the QIAquick PCR purification kit. In the second PCR, Illumina TruSeq-compatible adapters and sample-specific barcodes were added. TapeStation and Qubit were used to check library quality and concentration, and 5 to 6 ng of each library went into the pool. Pooled libraries were sequenced on an Illumina HiSeq2500 single-index Rapid Run with 2 x 100 bp reads and custom sequencing primers. The authors processed their data as follows. PCR and sequencing errors were corrected by UMI-based consensus assembly using MiGEC version 1.2.6. MiXCR version 2.1.1 handled V(D)J alignment, clonotype assembly and CDR3 extraction. To normalise gene usage, clonotype sharing and MAIT/NKT TCR abundance, the top 1000, 10 000 and 20 000 clonotypes in each sample were analysed. After downsampling to 27 000 UMIs, diversity was calculated as the inverse Simpson index using the vegan R package. Paired Mann-Whitney U tests on discordant twin pairs were used, with Benjamini-Hochberg multiple-testing correction. One entry per CDR3 protein sequence results from the TCRdb reprocessing of the reads, with DNA left out. What appears here as the V and J calls and clone size reflects TCRdb's work, not the paper's. The sample has about 440,000 distinct CDR3 sequences on record. The ten largest account for 2% to 2.5% of the sample.

The clonotype was recovered from a human donor with ulcerative colitis or Crohn's disease, or a healthy co-twin of an affected twin (not recorded which). The material sequenced was blood. This chain is built from TRBV7-6 and TRBJ2-7; no DNA is available, so the TRBD2 call from TCRdb remains unchecked. CDR3 reads: CASSERLAGDRYEQYF.